The 10 T cell receptor beta chains listed next were all sequenced from one sample in a study of blood T cell repertoires in COVID-19. TCRdb keeps only in-frame clones here, not all; method: immunoSEQ multiplex PCR. The sample holds some 200,000 clones, 70% to 90% seen once. The specimen sequenced was peripheral blood. The receptors originated from a woman aged 40-49 years with acute or convalescent COVID-19.

This rearrangement joins TRBV12-2 to TRBJ1-2. TRBV12-2 constitutes a pseudogene. The CDR3 is 12 residues long. In DNA, the CDR3 is TGTGCAAGTCGCTTAGCGGGGGGGTACTACACCTTC. Its protein product is CASRLAGGYYTF.

This rearrangement joins TRBV6-2 or TRBV6-3 to TRBJ2-5; TRBD1 might be the D (6 bases). Germline lookup yields CDR1 MNHEY and CDR2 SVGEGT. This CDR3 is built from 15 residues. V was cut by 0 bases and J by 0 bases, with 8 bases left in between. The CDR3 DNA reads TGTGCCAGCAGTTACTCTTACAGGGACCAAGAGACCCAGTACTTC. Translation: CASSYSYRDQETQYF.

The rearrangement joins TRBV30 to TRBJ1-2; 9 bases line up with TRBD1. The CDR3 extends over 13 amino acids. Germline assignment: CDR1 GTSNPN and CDR2 SVGIG (reference sequence). The V gene end was trimmed by 2 bases and the J gene end by 7 bases; junction bases not matched to a gene: 5. CDR3 region: CAWSQWDRAGYTF. Written as DNA, the CDR3 is TGTGCCTGGAGTCAGTGGGACAGGGCTGGCTACACCTTC. The full variable domain, completed using reference TRBV30 and TRBJ1-2, is SQTIHQWPATLVQPVGSPLSLECTVEGTSNPNLYWYRQAAGRGLQLLFYSVGIGQISSEVPQNLSASRPQDRQFILSSKKLLLSDSGFYLCAWSQWDRAGYTFGSGTRLTVV.

The V and J genes are TRBV11-2 and TRBJ2-5; the match to TRBD1 covers 7 bases. This CDR3 is 16 amino acids long. From germline, CDR1 is SGHAT and CDR2 FQNNGV. After removal of 1 base from V and 5 bases from J, the junction contained 10 bases not matched to a gene. The chain's CDR3 is CASSLGLSTGMETQYF. For the CDR3, the DNA is TGTGCCAGCAGCTTAGGCCTTTCGACAGGGATGGAGACCCAGTACTTC. Full variable domain (outside the CDR3, taken from reference TRBV11-2 and TRBJ2-5): EAGVAQSPRYKIIEKRQSVAFWCNPISGHATLYWYQQILGQGPKLLIQFQNNGVVDDSQLPKDRFSAERLKGVDSTLKIQPAKLEDSAVYLCASSLGLSTGMETQYFGPGTRLLVL.

V gene TRBV6-5 combines with J gene TRBJ1-1, with D perhaps matching TRBD1 (6 bases). V lost 5 bases, J lost 0 bases, and 13 bases lay in between. This CDR3 has 15 amino acids. The germline gives CDR1 MNHEY, CDR2 SVGAGI. CDR3 DNA sequence: TGTGCCAGCAGTCCACGGACAGACATGAACACTGAAGCTTTCTTT. This sequence encodes CASSPRTDMNTEAFF.

The chain has TRBV3-1 (or the pseudogene TRBV3-2) and TRBJ2-1, with D tentatively TRBD2 (6 bases). From germline, CDR1 is LGHDT and CDR2 YNNKEL (reference sequence). Trimming cost V 6 bases and J 7 bases, with 13 bases left between them. The CDR3 is 13 amino acids. The CDR3 loop is CASRTAGMNEQFF. As DNA, the CDR3 is TGTGCCAGCAGAACTGCGGGGATGAATGAGCAGTTCTTC.

The chain is built from TRBV7-9 and TRBJ2-2; 9 positions agree with TRBD1. The germline V gene encodes CDR1 SEHNR and CDR2 FQNEAQ (reference sequence). J lost 3 bases, V lost 1 base, and 3 bases had no gene match. The CDR3 has 16 residues. The CDR3 loop reads CASSLGTGVDTGELFF. CDR3 in DNA: TGTGCCAGCAGCTTAGGGACAGGGGTCGACACCGGGGAGCTGTTTTTT.

The rearrangement joins TRBV14 to TRBJ2-2; tentatively, D is TRBD1 (6 bases). The CDR3 sequence is 21 residues long. Germline V lookup: CDR1 SGHDN, CDR2 FVKESK. V was clipped by 5 bases and J by 0 bases, with 28 bases between them. This CDR3 is CASSSNSGQAQGIPNTGELFF. The CDR3 DNA reads as TGTGCCAGCAGCTCCAATTCGGGACAAGCACAAGGGATCCCGAACACCGGGGAGCTGTTTTTT.

The chain couples TRBV25-1 to TRBJ2-3; D uncertain. The CDR3 covers 12 residues. The germline CDR1 and CDR2 sequences are MGHDK and SYGVNS. V lost 6 bases and J lost 10, with 14 bases in between. CDR3 bases: TGTGCCAGCAGGCCAGGTCTGGATGCGCAGTATTTT. It specifies CASRPGLDAQYF.

This clone was recorded once. The chain links TRBV6-2 or TRBV6-3 to TRBJ2-7; tentative D call: TRBD1 (6 bases). Germline V gene data show CDR1 as MNHEY and CDR2 as SVGEGT. With 2 bases removed from V and 5 bases from J, the gap between germline ends came to 13 bases. The length of the CDR3 is 14 residues. CDR3 in amino acids: CASSYAQGIHEQYV. The CDR3 bases are TGTGCCAGCAGTTACGCACAGGGTATCCACGAGCAGTACGTC.